One sample yielded the 20 T cell receptor beta chains listed below, sequenced in a study of blood T cell repertoires in COVID-19. The table came from immunoSEQ multiplex PCR; TCRdb's copy has only in-frame clones and leaves some out. The repertoire consists of roughly 330,000 clones, with 80% to 90% occurring once and the leading ten covering roughly 6.5%. Source material: peripheral blood. The receptors were sampled from a man younger than 35 who had recovered from COVID-19.

This chain uses TRBV5-1 with TRBJ1-2; perhaps TRBD1 as D (6 bases). V lost 5 bases and J lost 3, with 14 bases in between. CDR1 is SGHRS and CDR2 is YFSETQ in the germline V gene. The CDR3 length is 14 residues. CDR3 protein: CASSSMDSDYGYTF. The CDR3 nucleotides are TGCGCCAGCAGTTCGATGGACAGCGACTATGGCTACACCTTC.

V and J are TRBV9 and TRBJ2-7; D may be TRBD1 (5 bases). Trimming took 0 bases from V and 3 from J, leaving 10 bases between them. Per germline, CDR1 SGDLS and CDR2 YYNGEE. This CDR3 is built from 14 residues. In DNA form, the CDR3 reads TGTGCCAGCAGCGTAGCCGACAGATTCTACGAGCAGTACTTC. It encodes CASSVADRFYEQYF.

The chain combines TRBV10-3 with TRBJ2-1, with D tentatively TRBD2 (6 bases). Germline V gene lookup returns CDR1 ENHRY and CDR2 SYGVKD. The CDR3 covers 15 residues. The V end was cut by 3 bases, the J end by 7 bases, with 16 bases between. The CDR3 DNA reads TGTGCCATCAGTGAAGGGGAGGAACGTGTGAATGAGCAGTTCTTC. Protein sequence: CAISEGEERVNEQFF.

This chain connects TRBV12-3 or TRBV12-4 to TRBJ2-7; unclear D gene. V was pared by 3 bases and J by 4 bases, with 10 bases between. This CDR3 region has 13 residues. The CDR3, as DNA: TGTGCCAGCAGTTTTTGGCAGGATTACGAGCAGTACTTC. Translation: CASSFWQDYEQYF.

This rearrangement joins TRBV7-2 to TRBJ2-7; possibly TRBD1 for D (6 bases). The CDR3 sequence is 15 residues long. V shed 5 bases and J shed 3 bases, with 17 bases lying between them. The germline V gene has CDR1 SGHTA and CDR2 FQGNSA. CDR3 in amino acids: CASSLGTSGNYEQYF. DNA for the CDR3: TGTGCCAGCAGCCTCGGGACATCAGGGAACTACGAGCAGTACTTC.

The chain couples TRBV4-1 to TRBJ2-1; 10 nucleotides match TRBD2. Looked up from germline, CDR1 is MGHRA and CDR2 is YSYEKL. The CDR3 has 19 residues. The V and J ends lost 4 bases and 3 bases, in that order; junction bases with no gene match: 15. For the CDR3, the DNA is TGCGCCAGCAGCCCCCTTCCTGGTAGCGGGGGGCCCATCTACAATGAGCAGTTCTTC. This codes for CASSPLPGSGGPIYNEQFF.

J is TRBJ2-1 and V is TRBV6-5; 14 bases are a match to TRBD2. This CDR3 has 14 amino acids. CDR1 MNHEY and CDR2 SVGAGI come from the germline V gene. V was clipped by 6 bases and J by 9 bases; unmatched bases: 4. CDR3 sequence: CASRLGLAGAEQFF. The CDR3 DNA sequence: TGTGCCAGCAGGTTGGGACTAGCGGGAGCTGAGCAGTTCTTC.

The chain recombines TRBV4-1 with TRBJ1-2; D gene unclear. Trimming took off 0 bases at V and 1 base at J, with 9 bases between the two ends. This CDR3 has 15 amino acids. Germline-derived CDR1 and CDR2 are MGHRA and YSYEKL. The CDR3 reads CASSQESANNYGYTF. In DNA, the CDR3 is TGCGCCAGCAGCCAAGAAAGCGCAAATAACTATGGCTACACCTTC.

The chain joins TRBV4-1 to TRBJ1-1; the D gene is possibly TRBD1 (6 bases). The CDR3 totals 16 residues. V lost 4 bases and J 5 bases, leaving 20 bases between the germline ends. Germline-derived CDR1 and CDR2 are MGHRA and YSYEKL. The CDR3 coding sequence is TGCGCCAGCAGCCCCGAGGGGGGGGCCGGAAGAACTGAAGCTTTCTTT. This codes for CASSPEGGAGRTEAFF.

The chain recombines TRBV10-2 with TRBJ2-7; TRBD2 matches at 9 bases. This CDR3 is built from 17 residues. The ends lost 5 bases at V and 0 bases at J; junction bases unmatched: 11. The germline V gene encodes CDR1 WSHSY and CDR2 SAAADI. The CDR3 DNA follows: TGCGCCAGCAGTCCTCGACTAGCGGAGGAGAACTCCTACGAGCAGTACTTC. Residues: CASSPRLAEENSYEQYF.

In its sample, this clone was seen once. This chain links TRBV29-1 with TRBJ2-3, with 9 bases fitting TRBD1. This CDR3 is built from 13 residues. V shed 7 bases and J 6 bases; nucleotides not matched to a gene: 8. Germline CDR1 SQVTM, CDR2 ANQGSEA. CDR3 in DNA: TGCAGCGGAAGACAGGGGGTACAGGATACGCAGTATTTT. Translation gives CSGRQGVQDTQYF.

Note on this clone: Germline is not matched at one junction end, which may reflect a read error. The chain couples TRBV4-3 to TRBJ2-2; the match to TRBD2 covers 7 bases. Per the germline V gene, CDR1 is LGHNA and CDR2 is YSLEER. The length of the CDR3 is 17 residues. The CDR3 is CPSSQDGGGLYSGELFF. The CDR3 DNA reads as TGCCCCAGCAGCCAAGATGGGGGGGGACTATACTCCGGGGAGCTGTTTTTT.

The V call is TRBV11-3, the J call TRBJ2-2; D is unclear. The CDR3 is 12 residues long. The V gene lost 1 base and the J gene lost 6 bases, with 3 bases spanning the gap. Per the germline V gene, CDR1 is SGHNT and CDR2 is YENEEA. CDR3 nucleotides: TGTGCCAGCAGCTTAGGGCCCGGGGAGCTGTTTTTT. This translates into CASSLGPGELFF.

With regard to this clone: The identical CDR3 is also encoded by other nucleotide sequences in the sample. The chain uses TRBV19 and TRBJ2-7; tentatively, D is TRBD1 (5 bases). The length of the CDR3 is 11 residues. CDR1 LNHDA and CDR2 SQIVND come from the germline V gene (reference sequence). The ends were cut back, 6 bases at V and 3 bases at J, with 6 bases in the middle. CDR3 loop: CASRRGYEQYF. CDR3 sequence (DNA): TGTGCCAGTAGAAGGGGCTACGAGCAGTACTTC.

This chain links TRBV25-1 with TRBJ2-3, with 8 bases fitting TRBD2. The V and J ends lost 4 bases and 0 bases, in that order; junction bases with no gene match: 3. The CDR3 extends over 15 amino acids. Looked up from germline, CDR1 is MGHDK and CDR2 is SYGVNS. This CDR3 reads CASSGLALSTDTQYF. DNA for the CDR3: TGTGCCAGCAGTGGACTAGCGCTTAGCACAGATACGCAGTATTTT.

The V call is TRBV3-1 (or the pseudogene TRBV3-2), the J call TRBJ1-1; D is unresolved. Trimming removed 2 bases at V and 8 bases at J, with 12 bases between. Germline-derived CDR1 and CDR2 are LGHDT and YNNKEL (reference sequence). This CDR3 contains 13 residues. CDR3 loop: CASSQQVLSEAFF. The CDR3 coding sequence is TGTGCCAGCAGCCAACAAGTCCTGAGCGAAGCTTTCTTT.

The CDR3 nucleotides read TGTGCCATCAGGGGGGGGTTCGAGCAGTACTTC. Protein product: CAIRGGFEQYF. The V and J genes are TRBV2 and TRBJ2-7; D tentatively reads TRBD1 or TRBD2 (7 bases each). V was clipped by 10 bases and J by 6 bases, with 13 bases between them. The CDR3 spans 11 residues. Germline V CDR1 and CDR2: SNHLY, FYNNEI.

V usage is TRBV2 and J usage is TRBJ2-1, with 8 bases identical to TRBD1. The CDR3 consists of 13 residues. The V segment lost 10 bases and the J segment 4 bases; nucleotides outside the gene matches: 6. Germline CDR1 reads SNHLY; CDR2 reads FYNNEI. The CDR3 DNA is TGTGCCATCCAGGGGGCTGCTTACAATGAGCAGTTCTTC. It translates to CAIQGAAYNEQFF.

V and J are TRBV2 and TRBJ1-2, with D hard to call. Trimming pared 6 bases from V and 0 bases from J, leaving 5 bases between. The CDR3 is made up of 12 amino acids. CDR1 SNHLY and CDR2 FYNNEI come from the germline V gene. CDR3 bases: TGTGCCAGCAGAATCACTAACTATGGCTACACCTTC. It translates to CASRITNYGYTF.

The chain carries TRBV7-2 and TRBJ2-5; 7 bases agree with TRBD1. Germline V lookup: CDR1 SGHTA, CDR2 FQGNSA. Losses at the gene ends were 0 bases for V and 3 bases for J; bases not matched to a gene: 13. The length of the CDR3 is 18 residues. The CDR3 loop reads CASSLALRGRQDEETQYF. The CDR3 coding sequence is TGTGCCAGCAGCTTAGCGCTAAGGGGGCGCCAAGACGAAGAGACCCAGTACTTC.